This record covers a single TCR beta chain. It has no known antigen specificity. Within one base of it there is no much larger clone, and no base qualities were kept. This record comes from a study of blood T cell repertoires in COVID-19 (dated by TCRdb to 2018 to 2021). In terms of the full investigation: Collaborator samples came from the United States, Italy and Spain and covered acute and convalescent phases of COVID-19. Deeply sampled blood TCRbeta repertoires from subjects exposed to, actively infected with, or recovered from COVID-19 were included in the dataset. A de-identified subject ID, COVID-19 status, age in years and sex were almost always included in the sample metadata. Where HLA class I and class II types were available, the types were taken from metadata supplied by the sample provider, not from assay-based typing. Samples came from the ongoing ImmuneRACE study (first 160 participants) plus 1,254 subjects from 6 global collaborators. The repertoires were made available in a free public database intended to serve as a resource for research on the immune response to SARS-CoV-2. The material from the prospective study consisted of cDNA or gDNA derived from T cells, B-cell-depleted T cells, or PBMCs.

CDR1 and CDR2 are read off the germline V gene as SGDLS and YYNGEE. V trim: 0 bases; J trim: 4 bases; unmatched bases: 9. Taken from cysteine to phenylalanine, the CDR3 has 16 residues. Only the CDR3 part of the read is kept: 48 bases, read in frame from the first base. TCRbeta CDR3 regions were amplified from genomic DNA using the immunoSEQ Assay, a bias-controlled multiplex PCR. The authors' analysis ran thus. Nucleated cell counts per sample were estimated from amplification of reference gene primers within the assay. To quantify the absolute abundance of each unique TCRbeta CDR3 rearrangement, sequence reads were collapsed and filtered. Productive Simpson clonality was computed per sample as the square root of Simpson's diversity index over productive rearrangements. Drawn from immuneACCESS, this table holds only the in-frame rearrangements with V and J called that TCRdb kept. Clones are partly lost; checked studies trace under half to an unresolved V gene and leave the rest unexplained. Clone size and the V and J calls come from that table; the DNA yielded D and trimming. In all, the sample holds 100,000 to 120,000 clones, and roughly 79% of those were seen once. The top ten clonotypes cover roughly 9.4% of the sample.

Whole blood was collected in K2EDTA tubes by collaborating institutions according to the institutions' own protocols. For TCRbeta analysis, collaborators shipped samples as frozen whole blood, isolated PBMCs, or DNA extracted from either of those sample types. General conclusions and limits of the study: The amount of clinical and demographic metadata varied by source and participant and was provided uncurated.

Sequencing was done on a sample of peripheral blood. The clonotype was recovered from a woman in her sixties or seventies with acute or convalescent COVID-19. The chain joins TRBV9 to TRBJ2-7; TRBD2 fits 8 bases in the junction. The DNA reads TGTGCCAGCAGCGTAGGCCCGGGGGGGGCCCAGTACGAGCAGTACTTC. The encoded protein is CASSVGPGGAQYEQYF.